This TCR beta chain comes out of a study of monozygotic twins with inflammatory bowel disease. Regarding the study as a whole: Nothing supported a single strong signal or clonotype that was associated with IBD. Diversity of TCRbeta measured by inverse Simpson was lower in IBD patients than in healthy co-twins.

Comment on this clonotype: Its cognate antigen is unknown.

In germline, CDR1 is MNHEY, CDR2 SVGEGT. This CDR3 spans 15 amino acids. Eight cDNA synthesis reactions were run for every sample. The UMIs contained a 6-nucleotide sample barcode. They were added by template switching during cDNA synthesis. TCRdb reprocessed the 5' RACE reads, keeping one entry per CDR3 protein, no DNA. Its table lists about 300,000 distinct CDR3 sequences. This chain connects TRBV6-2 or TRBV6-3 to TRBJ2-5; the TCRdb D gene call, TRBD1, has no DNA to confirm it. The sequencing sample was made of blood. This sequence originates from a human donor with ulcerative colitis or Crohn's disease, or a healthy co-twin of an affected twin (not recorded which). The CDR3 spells CASSYLGTAQETQYF.